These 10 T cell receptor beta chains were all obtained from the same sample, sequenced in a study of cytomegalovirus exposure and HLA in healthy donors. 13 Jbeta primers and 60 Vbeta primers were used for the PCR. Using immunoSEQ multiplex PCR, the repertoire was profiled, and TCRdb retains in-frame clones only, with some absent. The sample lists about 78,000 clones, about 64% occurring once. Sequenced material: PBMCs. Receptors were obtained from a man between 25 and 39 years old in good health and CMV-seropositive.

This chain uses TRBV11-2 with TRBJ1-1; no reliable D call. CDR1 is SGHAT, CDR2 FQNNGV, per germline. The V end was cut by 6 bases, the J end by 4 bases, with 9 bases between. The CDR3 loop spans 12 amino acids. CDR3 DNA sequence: TGTGCCAGCAGTCCGGGAGGCACTGAAGCTTTCTTT. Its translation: CASSPGGTEAFF.

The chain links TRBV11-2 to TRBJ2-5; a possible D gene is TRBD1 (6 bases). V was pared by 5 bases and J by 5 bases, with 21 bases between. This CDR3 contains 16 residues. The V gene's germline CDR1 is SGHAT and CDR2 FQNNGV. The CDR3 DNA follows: TGTGCCAGCAGCCTATCATGGCAGGGCCAGGGGGAGACCCAGTACTTC. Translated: CASSLSWQGQGETQYF.

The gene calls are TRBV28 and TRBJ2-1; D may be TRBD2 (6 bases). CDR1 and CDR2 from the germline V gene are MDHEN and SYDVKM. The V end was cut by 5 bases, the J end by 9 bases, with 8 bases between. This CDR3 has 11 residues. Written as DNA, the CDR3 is TGTGCCAGCAGTAGGAGGGCTGAGCAGTTCTTC. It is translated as CASSRRAEQFF. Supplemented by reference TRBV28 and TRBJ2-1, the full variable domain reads DVKVTQSSRYLVKRTGEKVFLECVQDMDHENMFWYRQDPGLGLRLIYFSYDVKMKEKGDIPEGYSVSREKKERFSLILESASTNQTSMYLCASSRRAEQFFGPGTRLTVL.

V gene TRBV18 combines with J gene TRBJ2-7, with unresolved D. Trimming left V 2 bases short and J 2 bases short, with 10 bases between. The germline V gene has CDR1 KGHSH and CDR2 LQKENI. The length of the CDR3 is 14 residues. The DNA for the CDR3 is TGTGCCAGCTCACCAGGGCAGCTCGCCTACGAGCAGTACTTC. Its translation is CASSPGQLAYEQYF.

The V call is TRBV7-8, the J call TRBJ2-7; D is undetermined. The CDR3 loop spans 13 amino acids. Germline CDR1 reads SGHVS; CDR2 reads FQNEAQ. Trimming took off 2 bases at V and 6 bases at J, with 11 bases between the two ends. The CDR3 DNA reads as TGTGCCAGCAGCTTAATCAATGTCGGCGAGCAGTACTTC. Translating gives CASSLINVGEQYF.

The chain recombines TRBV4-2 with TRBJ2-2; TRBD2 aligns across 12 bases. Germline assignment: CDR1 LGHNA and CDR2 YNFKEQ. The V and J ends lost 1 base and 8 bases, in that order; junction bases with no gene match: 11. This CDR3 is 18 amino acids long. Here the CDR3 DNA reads TGTGCCAGCAGCCAAGTTCAGGGTCTAGCGGGAGGGCAAGGGGAGCTGTTTTTT. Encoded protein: CASSQVQGLAGGQGELFF.

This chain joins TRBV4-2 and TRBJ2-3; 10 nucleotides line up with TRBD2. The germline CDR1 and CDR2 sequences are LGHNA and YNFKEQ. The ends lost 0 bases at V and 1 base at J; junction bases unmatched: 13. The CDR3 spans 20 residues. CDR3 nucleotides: TGTGCCAGCAGCCAAGATCAAGAAGCGGGGGGGATGTGGGGCACAGATACGCAGTATTTT. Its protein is CASSQDQEAGGMWGTDTQYF.

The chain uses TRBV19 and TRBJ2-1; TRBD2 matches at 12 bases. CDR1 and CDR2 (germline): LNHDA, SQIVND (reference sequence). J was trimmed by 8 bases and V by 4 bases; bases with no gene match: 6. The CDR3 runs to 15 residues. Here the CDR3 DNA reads TGTGCCAGTAGTACGACTAGCGGGAGTGCGGATGAGCAGTTCTTC. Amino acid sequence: CASSTTSGSADEQFF.

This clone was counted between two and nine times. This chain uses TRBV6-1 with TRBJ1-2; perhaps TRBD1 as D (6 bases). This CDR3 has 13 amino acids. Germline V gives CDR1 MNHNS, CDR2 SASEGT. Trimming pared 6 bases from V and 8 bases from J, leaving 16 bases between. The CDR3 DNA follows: TGTGCCAGCAGACACAGGGTGGTTAGGGGCTACACCTTC. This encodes CASRHRVVRGYTF.

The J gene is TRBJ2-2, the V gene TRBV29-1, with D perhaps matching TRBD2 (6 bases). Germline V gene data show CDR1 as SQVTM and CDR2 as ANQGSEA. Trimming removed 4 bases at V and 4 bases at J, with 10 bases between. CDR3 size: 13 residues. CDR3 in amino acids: CSVVGRLTGELFF. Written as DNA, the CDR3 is TGCAGCGTTGTCGGGAGACTCACCGGGGAGCTGTTTTTT.